The text below deals with one T cell receptor (beta chain). Its antigen remains unknown. Deletions cut 3 bases from V and 2 bases from J, with 6 bases between. Germline V gene lookup returns CDR1 KGHSH and CDR2 LQKENI. CDR3 length: 13 amino acids. This record belongs to a study of T cells in narcolepsy. Study summary: Enrolled donors included narcolepsy type 1 or type 2 patients and healthy controls.

Profiled with immunoSEQ multiplex PCR; TCRdb holds only in-frame clones, not every one. The data hold more than 9,500 clones, with over 90% observed a single time. The study's findings and limits: Blood of same and different patients, but not healthy controls, reportedly held recurring autoreactive clonotypes. HCRT-specific and TRIB2-specific autoreactive clonotypes appeared among same-patient CSF and blood CD4+ clonotypes.

Sequencing input: CD45RA- memory CD4+ T cells from PBMCs. This chain connects TRBV18 to TRBJ2-3; D remains ambiguous. This receptor was obtained from a human donor with narcolepsy. The CDR3: CASSPDATDTQYF. DNA for the CDR3: TGTGCCAGCTCACCCGACGCCACAGATACGCAGTATTTT.